These T cell receptor beta chains were read from a single sample in a study of cytomegalovirus exposure and HLA in healthy donors. Clones were read by immunoSEQ multiplex PCR, and TCRdb kept only the in-frame ones, dropping some. The table lists tens of thousands of clones, with 12% in the top ten. The sequencing sample was made of PBMCs. The receptor set was obtained from a woman in her fifties or sixties in good health and CMV-seropositive. Each CDR3 is given with its conserved first and last residue. Each record gives: D gene, V gene, J gene, CDR3 DNA, CDR3 protein. The D gene is left open where the match is weak.

>TRBD1|TRBV5-5|TRBJ1-1
TGTGCCAGCAGCTTCGGACAGGGTGAGACTGAAGCTTTCTTT
CASSFGQGETEAFF
>TRBD2|TRBV5-1|TRBJ2-1
TGCGCCAGCAGCCCTAGCGGGGGAGCCGACAATGAGCAGTTCTTC
CASSPSGGADNEQFF
>NA|TRBV5-1|TRBJ2-3
TGCGCCAGCAGCGCTCCGGGCACAGATACGCAGTATTTT
CASSAPGTDTQYF
>TRBD2|TRBV25-1|TRBJ2-7
TGTGCCAGCAGTGACCAAGGACTAGCGGGCTACGAGCAGTACTTC
CASSDQGLAGYEQYF
>NA|TRBV5-4|TRBJ1-1
TGTGCCAGCAGGAGGGAAACTCTGAACACTGAAGCTTTCTTT
CASRRETLNTEAFF
>NA|TRBV28|TRBJ1-3
TGTGCCAGCAGCTCCGTCACAGGGACTGGAAACACCATATATTTT
CASSSVTGTGNTIYF
>TRBD1|TRBV5-6|TRBJ1-2
TGTGCCAGCAGCCTACAACAGGGGGGCTATGGCTACACCTTC
CASSLQQGGYGYTF
>NA|TRBV6-5|TRBJ1-2
TGTGCCAGCAGTGAGAAAAATGGCTATGGCTACACCTTC
CASSEKNGYGYTF
>TRBD1|TRBV6-5|TRBJ1-6
TGTGCCAGCAGTTACTCAGGGACAGGCCGGAATTCACCCCTCCACTTT
CASSYSGTGRNSPLHF
>NA|TRBV5-1|TRBJ1-3
TGCGCCAGCAGCCTAAACAGAGACTCTGGAAACACCATATATTTT
CASSLNRDSGNTIYF
>TRBD1|TRBV10-3|TRBJ1-1
TGTGCCATCACCGGACAGGGCGGCGCTGAAGCTTTCTTT
CAITGQGGAEAFF
>TRBD1|TRBV29-1|TRBJ2-5
TGCAGCGTCCACCCGGGACAGGGAGGGGGGGCCCAGTACTTC
CSVHPGQGGGAQYF
>NA|TRBV9|TRBJ1-3
TGTGCCAGCAGCGCCCTTCGGGACTCTGGAAACAACATATATTTT
CASSALRDSGNNIYF
>TRBD1|TRBV29-1|TRBJ2-3
TGCAGCGTGTCCGGGACAGGGTACGGATCTAGCACAGATAAGCAGTATTTT
CSVSGTGYGSSTDKQYF
>NA|TRBV19|TRBJ1-5
TGTGCCAGTAGTAGACAGCACAATCAGCCCCAGCATTTT
CASSRQHNQPQHF
>NA|TRBV6-5|TRBJ2-7
TGTGCCAGCAGTCGGAGACTTGACAGAACCTACGAGCAGTACTTC
CASSRRLDRTYEQYF
>NA|TRBV7-6|TRBJ2-2
TGTGCCAGCAGCTTAGACGCGGGTTGGGCCGGGGAGCTGTTTTTT
CASSLDAGWAGELFF
>NA|TRBV2|TRBJ2-7
TGTGCCAGCAGACAGGACAGCGGTAGCGAGCAGTACTTC
CASRQDSGSEQYF
>TRBD2|TRBV29-1|TRBJ2-7
TGCAGCGTTGAAGATCTTCCGGGAGGGAGCGAGCAGTACTTC
CSVEDLPGGSEQYF
>NA|TRBV28|TRBJ1-1
TGTGCCAGCAGTTTATTCGGCACTGAAGCTTTCTTT
CASSLFGTEAFF
>TRBD1|TRBV14|TRBJ2-7
TGTGCCAGCAGCCGCTTACAGGGGGCCCGGGAGCAGTACTTC
CASSRLQGAREQYF
>NA|TRBV11-3|TRBJ2-7
TGTGCCAGCAGCGGCCCCCCGCTCGCCTACGAGCAGTACTTC
CASSGPPLAYEQYF
>TRBD2|TRBV7-2|TRBJ2-3
TGTGCCAGCAGCTTACTAGCGGGGCGTTCCACAGATACGCAGTATTTT
CASSLLAGRSTDTQYF
>TRBD1|TRBV4-3|TRBJ2-7
TGCGCCAGCAGCCAAGAAACTGGGGCAGGGGGACACGAGCAGTACTTC
CASSQETGAGGHEQYF